Following are 26 T cell receptor beta chains from one sample sequenced in a study of technical replicates of blood from several donors (dated by TCRdb to 2016 to 2017). Library generation was performed with the immunoSEQ multiplex PCR assay. TCRdb holds this immuneACCESS table with in-frame rearrangements only. Some clones are missing; in checked studies, unresolved V genes explain under half, and the rest has no known cause. This sample comprises about 88,000 clones, roughly 94% of them detected only once. The ten most abundant clones make up 0.25% of the sample. The sequencing sample was made of T cells isolated from PBMCs. The receptors here all came from a human donor in good health.

This chain joins TRBV12-5 and TRBJ1-2, with 9 bases identical to TRBD1. Unmatched junction bases numbered 9, after V lost 3 bases and J lost 7 bases. This CDR3 is built from 15 residues. Germline CDR1 LGHNT, CDR2 FRNRAP. CDR3 nucleotides: TGTGCTAGTGGTTTCCATAGGACAGGGGAGAGTGGCTACACCTTC. Encoded protein: CASGFHRTGESGYTF.

J is TRBJ1-5 and V is TRBV2; possibly TRBD1 for D (5 bases). The ends were cut back, 5 bases at V and 1 base at J, with 18 bases in the middle. The germline V gene has CDR1 SNHLY and CDR2 FYNNEI. There are 17 residues in the CDR3. CDR3 DNA: TGTGCCAGCAGTTTCGGCGGGGCGGTTACGAGCAATCAGCCCCAGCATTTT. Residues: CASSFGGAVTSNQPQHF.

The genes are TRBV4-1 and TRBJ2-1; TRBD2 matches at 7 bases. Unmatched junction bases numbered 15, after V lost 3 bases and J lost 4 bases. CDR1 MGHRA and CDR2 YSYEKL come from the germline V gene. This CDR3 comprises 18 residues. CDR3 nucleotide sequence: TGCGCCAGCAGCCACCCCCAGAGGAGTAGCGGGTATTACAATGAGCAGTTCTTC. Amino acids: CASSHPQRSSGYYNEQFF.

The chain carries TRBV10-1 and TRBJ1-2; D not certain. The CDR3 spans 13 residues. Trimming took 4 bases from V and 6 from J, leaving 12 bases between them. Looked up from germline, CDR1 is WNHNN and CDR2 is SYGVQD (reference sequence). CDR3 sequence reads: CASSATLRDGYTF. For the CDR3, the DNA is TGCGCCAGCAGTGCCACTTTACGCGATGGCTACACCTTC.

This chain uses TRBV5-6 with TRBJ2-2; 7 positions match TRBD1. This CDR3 is built from 15 residues. Germline assignment: CDR1 SGHDT and CDR2 YYEEEE. Trimming took 4 bases from V and 5 from J; bases not matched to a gene: 8. CDR3 nucleotides: TGTGCCAGCAGCCAGTCCGGGACAGTTACCGGGGAGCTGTTTTTT. Encoded protein: CASSQSGTVTGELFF.

The rearrangement links TRBV2 to TRBJ1-3; D remains ambiguous. V lost 2 bases and J 4 bases, leaving 12 bases between the germline ends. CDR1 is SNHLY, CDR2 FYNNEI, per germline. CDR3 length: 15 residues. DNA for the CDR3: TGTGCCAGCAGTGAATCGGGTTTTAGAGGAAACACCATATATTTT. Protein: CASSESGFRGNTIYF.

The chain uses TRBV4-1 and TRBJ2-2; 10 nucleotides line up with TRBD2. With 1 base clipped from V and 7 bases from J, the junction kept 9 bases outside the gene matches. In germline, CDR1 is MGHRA, CDR2 YSYEKL. The CDR3 is made up of 17 amino acids. CDR3 coding DNA: TGCGCCAGCAGCCAAGTCCCTAGCGGGAGAAGGAGCGGGGAGCTGTTTTTT. Its translation: CASSQVPSGRRSGELFF.

The rearrangement joins TRBV12-5 to TRBJ2-3, with TRBD2 as a possible D gene (5 bases). V was cut by 1 base and J by 2 bases, with 10 bases left in between. CDR1 is LGHNT, CDR2 FRNRAP, per germline. The CDR3 length is 15 residues. The CDR3: CASGLGGHYTDTQYF. The DNA of the CDR3 is TGTGCTAGTGGTTTGGGCGGGCATTACACAGATACGCAGTATTTT.

This clone was seen a single time. V and J are TRBV30 and TRBJ1-2; D is undetermined. The CDR3 extends over 12 amino acids. Trimming took off 0 bases at V and 8 bases at J, with 10 bases between the two ends. The germline CDR1 and CDR2 sequences are GTSNPN and SVGIG (reference sequence). The chain's CDR3 is CAWSVNVVGYTF. The DNA for the CDR3 is TGTGCCTGGAGTGTTAATGTCGTCGGCTACACCTTC.

The chain recombines TRBV5-1 with TRBJ1-1; 7 bases match TRBD1. The CDR3 spans 15 residues. After removal of 1 base from V and 4 bases from J, the junction contained 7 bases not matched to a gene. CDR1 is SGHRS, CDR2 YFSETQ, per germline. The CDR3 loop reads CASSLRTGEGTEAFF. The DNA for the CDR3 is TGCGCCAGCAGCTTGAGGACAGGTGAGGGCACTGAAGCTTTCTTT. Variable domain in full (rest from reference TRBV5-1 and TRBJ1-1): KAGVTQTPRYLIKTRGQQVTLSCSPISGHRSVSWYQQTPGQGLQFLFEYFSETQRNKGNFPGRFSGRQFSNSRSEMNVSTLELGDSALYLCASSLRTGEGTEAFFGQGTRLTVV.

This chain joins TRBV19 and TRBJ2-3, with 7 bases identical to TRBD2. J was trimmed by 1 base and V by 4 bases; bases with no gene match: 14. CDR3 length: 18 amino acids. CDR1 is LNHDA and CDR2 is SQIVND in the germline V gene (reference sequence). CDR3 amino acids: CASSTGGVKRLGTDTQYF. CDR3 bases: TGTGCCAGTAGTACGGGGGGAGTTAAGAGGCTTGGCACAGATACGCAGTATTTT. Together with reference TRBV19 and TRBJ2-3, the CDR3 gives the full variable domain: DGGITQSPKYLFRKEGQNVTLSCEQNLNHDAMYWYRQDPGQGLRLIYYSQIVNDFQKGDIAEGYSVSREKKESFPLTVTSAQKNPTAFYLCASSTGGVKRLGTDTQYFGPGTRLTVL.

The V call is TRBV13, the J call TRBJ2-7; D is uncertain. V was pared by 4 bases and J by 0 bases, with 10 bases between. The CDR3 consists of 14 residues. Germline V lookup: CDR1 PRHDT, CDR2 FYEKMQ (reference sequence). In nucleotides, the CDR3 is TGTGCCAGCAGCTCCTCTCTCAGCTCCTACGAGCAGTACTTC. This gives the protein CASSSSLSSYEQYF.

The genes are TRBV10-1 and TRBJ2-7, with D hard to call. The CDR3 runs to 12 residues. The ends were cut back, 0 bases at V and 7 bases at J, with 7 bases in the middle. Germline-derived CDR1 and CDR2 are WNHNN and SYGVQD (reference sequence). CDR3 nucleotides: TGCGCCAGCAGTGAGTCAGAGAGTGAGCAGTACTTC. Protein sequence: CASSESESEQYF.

The chain carries TRBV6-6 and TRBJ2-7; 7 bases match TRBD1. Germline values: CDR1 MNHNY, CDR2 SVGAGI (reference sequence). The CDR3 loop spans 14 amino acids. V was clipped by 5 bases and J by 3 bases; unmatched bases: 7. The CDR3 loop reads CASSTRTGRYEQYF. CDR3 sequence (DNA): TGTGCCAGCAGTACGAGGACAGGTCGCTACGAGCAGTACTTC.

This clone appeared once. The chain links TRBV19 to TRBJ1-2; 8 bases are a match to TRBD1. Germline lookup yields CDR1 LNHDA and CDR2 SQIVND (reference sequence). J gave up 2 bases and V 7 bases, and 18 bases lay outside the gene matches. The length of the CDR3 is 18 residues. The CDR3 protein is CASNPLRTGNTINYGYTF. In DNA, the CDR3 is TGTGCCAGTAATCCTCTGCGGACAGGGAATACAATCAACTATGGCTACACCTTC.

The chain recombines TRBV5-1 with TRBJ1-4; the D gene is possibly TRBD1 (6 bases). This CDR3 contains 13 residues. Per the germline V gene, CDR1 is SGHRS and CDR2 is YFSETQ. V lost 9 bases and J lost 4, with 13 bases in between. Written as DNA, the CDR3 is TGCGCCACTGCCAGGGGCCTTAATGAAAAACTGTTTTTT. Encoded protein: CATARGLNEKLFF.

The chain employs TRBV5-8 and TRBJ2-7; the match to TRBD1 covers 7 bases. The germline V gene encodes CDR1 SGHTS and CDR2 YDEGEE. The CDR3 length is 15 residues. V trimming: 3 bases; J trimming: 3 bases; junction bases outside the gene matches: 9. CDR3 DNA sequence: TGTGCCAGCAGCTCGCCCCCGACAGGGTTCTACGAGCAGTACTTC. Amino acids: CASSSPPTGFYEQYF. The whole variable domain, filled in from reference TRBV5-8 and TRBJ2-7, reads EAGVTQSPTHLIKTRGQQATLRCSPISGHTSVYWYQQALGLGLQFLLWYDEGEERNRGNFPPRFSGRQFPNYSSELNVNALELEDSALYLCASSSPPTGFYEQYFGPGTRLTVT.

This rearrangement joins TRBV2 to TRBJ2-1, with a weak D call TRBD2 (7 bases). V shed 7 bases and J shed 7 bases, with 20 bases lying between them. Per germline, CDR1 SNHLY and CDR2 FYNNEI. CDR3 size: 15 residues. DNA for the CDR3: TGTGCCAGCATTCGTGAAGGGGGGGCCTGGAATGAGCAGTTCTTC. Amino acids: CASIREGGAWNEQFF.

The sample holds one count of this clone. The chain couples TRBV5-1 to TRBJ1-2; D gene uncertain. The CDR3 runs 15 residues. Deletions cut 0 bases from V and 4 bases from J, with 13 bases between. Per germline, CDR1 SGHRS and CDR2 YFSETQ. This CDR3 is CASSLAGEGGYGYTF. The CDR3 DNA reads TGCGCCAGCAGCTTGGCCGGAGAGGGTGGCTATGGCTACACCTTC.

V and J are TRBV7-2 and TRBJ2-3; D gene unclear. This CDR3 comprises 14 residues. Germline V gives CDR1 SGHTA, CDR2 FQGNSA. V was shortened by 5 bases and J by 4 bases, with 13 bases between the two germline ends. Here the CDR3 reads CASSLFALADTQYF. CDR3 bases: TGTGCCAGCAGCCTCTTTGCGTTGGCAGATACGCAGTATTTT.

This rearrangement joins TRBV19 to TRBJ1-5, with a possible D match to TRBD1 (6 bases). Germline V gene sequence: CDR1 LNHDA, CDR2 SQIVND (reference sequence). The CDR3 is made up of 15 amino acids. V lost 6 bases to trimming and J lost 5 bases, with 17 bases between them. As DNA, the CDR3 is TGTGCCAGTAGACGAAGGACAGACCATTATCAGCCCCAGCATTTT. Translation: CASRRRTDHYQPQHF.

This rearrangement joins TRBV9 to TRBJ2-7, with D possibly TRBD1 on 6 matching bases. Between the trimmed V and J ends, which lost 1 base and 0 bases, there was a span of 11 bases. Per germline, CDR1 SGDLS and CDR2 YYNGEE. The CDR3 totals 15 residues. The CDR3 region has the DNA TGTGCCAGCAGCGTAAGCCCGGACAGCTCCTACGAGCAGTACTTC. Amino acids: CASSVSPDSSYEQYF.

V is TRBV28 and J is TRBJ2-7, with D uncertain. Trimming left V 2 bases short and J 7 bases short, with 24 bases between. Per germline, CDR1 MDHEN and CDR2 SYDVKM. The CDR3 covers 17 residues. The CDR3 region has the DNA TGTGCCAGCAGTTTAGATGGGCGCTCGGTGATCTCTCGAGAGCAGTACTTC. Translated: CASSLDGRSVISREQYF.

The genes are TRBV28 and TRBJ2-7; 9 bases are a match to TRBD1. The CDR3 runs to 14 residues. Germline assignment: CDR1 MDHEN and CDR2 SYDVKM. V lost 5 bases to trimming and J lost 9 bases; unmatched junction nucleotides: 11. CDR3 sequence: CASSHTKQGAGQYF. Written as DNA, the CDR3 is TGTGCCAGCAGTCACACCAAACAGGGGGCTGGGCAGTACTTC.

The genes are TRBV5-1 and TRBJ2-1, with 9 nucleotides matching TRBD2. With 0 bases clipped from V and 4 bases from J, the junction kept 5 bases outside the gene matches. The CDR3 contains 16 residues. Germline-derived CDR1 and CDR2 are SGHRS and YFSETQ. The CDR3 coding sequence is TGCGCCAGCAGCTTGGGGTTGACTAGCGGATACAATGAGCAGTTCTTC. Translation gives CASSLGLTSGYNEQFF.

The gene calls are TRBV9 and TRBJ1-2, with 10 nucleotides matching TRBD1. This CDR3 region has 15 residues. Germline V gene data show CDR1 as SGDLS and CDR2 as YYNGEE. V shed 2 bases and J 4 bases; nucleotides not matched to a gene: 5. The CDR3 reads CASSVGTGDSYGYTF. CDR3 nucleotides: TGTGCCAGCAGCGTGGGGACAGGGGACTCCTATGGCTACACCTTC. Together with reference TRBV9 and TRBJ1-2, the CDR3 gives the full variable domain: DSGVTQTPKHLITATGQRVTLRCSPRSGDLSVYWYQQSLDQGLQFLIQYYNGEERAKGNILERFSAQQFPDLHSELNLSSLELGDSALYFCASSVGTGDSYGYTFGSGTRLTVV.